Shown below are 8 T cell receptor beta chains from a single sample sequenced in a study of siplizumab effects on memory and regulatory T cells. The assay was immunoSEQ multiplex PCR, and TCRdb's table has in-frame clones only and misses some. The table has tens of thousands of clones, around 97% seen once. The source material was naive CD8+ T cells sorted from blood. These receptors all come from a human donor in good health.

The chain joins TRBV28 to TRBJ2-7; D call uncertain. Germline lookup yields CDR1 MDHEN and CDR2 SYDVKM. V was shortened by 1 base and J by 4 bases, with 5 bases between the two germline ends. This CDR3 spans 12 amino acids. The CDR3 DNA reads as TGTGCCAGCAGTTTATCCAGGTACGAGCAGTACTTC. Amino acids: CASSLSRYEQYF.

This chain links TRBV28 with TRBJ1-5; TRBD1 aligns across 11 bases. V lost 6 bases to trimming and J lost 5 bases; unmatched junction nucleotides: 6. Germline CDR1 MDHEN, CDR2 SYDVKM. This CDR3 region has 15 residues. The CDR3 loop reads CASRRRTGGDQPQHF. Written as DNA, the CDR3 is TGTGCCAGCAGACGGAGGACAGGGGGCGATCAGCCCCAGCATTTT.

CDR3 nucleotide sequence: TGCAGCGTTAGTAGCGATTACACAGATACGCAGTATTTT. Translation gives CSVSSDYTDTQYF. The gene calls are TRBV29-1 and TRBJ2-3; D possibly corresponds to TRBD2 (5 bases). V lost 5 bases and J 2 bases, leaving 11 bases between the germline ends. This CDR3 spans 13 amino acids. The germline CDR1 and CDR2 sequences are SQVTM and ANQGSEA.

This chain connects TRBV27 to TRBJ2-7; 7 bases align to TRBD1. With V trimmed by 4 bases and J by 6 bases, 6 bases remained unmatched. This CDR3 spans 13 amino acids. In germline, CDR1 is MNHEY, CDR2 SMNVEV (reference sequence). Written as DNA, the CDR3 is TGTGCCAGCAGTTCTGACAGGGCACTCGAGCAGTACTTC. Protein: CASSSDRALEQYF.

The genes are TRBV2 and TRBJ2-7; D possibly corresponds to TRBD1 (5 bases). CDR3 length equals 16 residues. The germline V gene encodes CDR1 SNHLY and CDR2 FYNNEI. Trimming cost V 5 bases and J 0 bases, with 17 bases left between them. CDR3 residues: CASSTSRDSHSYEQYF. The CDR3 coding sequence is TGTGCCAGCAGTACAAGCCGAGACAGTCACTCCTACGAGCAGTACTTC.

This rearrangement joins TRBV14 to TRBJ2-7; TRBD2 matches 7 bases. The ends lost 5 bases at V and 5 bases at J; junction bases unmatched: 9. The length of the CDR3 is 14 residues. Per germline, CDR1 SGHDN and CDR2 FVKESK. The CDR3 loop reads CASSMTWGGDEQYF. The CDR3 DNA follows: TGTGCCAGCAGCATGACGTGGGGGGGGGACGAGCAGTACTTC.

V is TRBV21-1 and J is TRBJ1-5; the table gives TRBD1 as D, unverified against the DNA. TRBV21-1 constitutes a pseudogene. This CDR3 is 15 amino acids long. CDR3 loop: CASSKGADSNQPQHF. CDR3 bases: TGTGCCAGCAGCAAAGGGGCAGACAGCAATCAGCCCCAGCATTTT.

The genes are TRBV10-1 and TRBJ1-1, with D unclear. The CDR3 has 14 residues. V lost 2 bases to trimming and J lost 1 base, with 8 bases between them. Germline CDR1 WNHNN, CDR2 SYGVQD (reference sequence). Here the CDR3 DNA reads TGCGCCAGCAGTGAGACCCAGGAGAACACTGAAGCTTTCTTT. It translates to CASSETQENTEAFF.